This T cell receptor (beta chain) was sequenced in a study of PD-1 blockade in classical Hodgkin lymphoma. Brentuximab vedotin exposure varied, and every patient relapsed after autologous stem cell transplantation. Best outcomes ranged across complete response, partial response and progressive disease. The method was immunoSEQ multiplex PCR; TCRdb's version includes in-frame clones alone and lacks a portion of them. The repertoire holds approximately 150,000 clones, with around four fifths as singletons. The material sequenced was peripheral blood mononuclear cells (PBMCs), taken before the second cycle of nivolumab. The sequence came from a human donor with classical Hodgkin lymphoma.

As DNA, the CDR3 is TGTGCCAGCAGCAAAGAGGGCCATGCGGGGAAAGAGACCCAGTACTTC. It is translated as CASSKEGHAGKETQYF. The chain recombines TRBV21-1 with TRBJ2-5; the DNA was not used to check the table's D call, TRBD2. TRBV21-1 is a pseudogene segment. This CDR3 contains 16 residues.